This T cell receptor (beta chain) was profiled in a study of cytomegalovirus exposure and HLA in healthy donors. Study summary: T cells numbering around 190 million yielded approximately 100 million unique TCR beta sequences in an earlier analysis. Out of 300 to 500 genotyped donors, roughly 78% belonged to the Caucasian-associated ancestry cluster.

Concerning this clone: The antigen remains unidentified.

Study outcomes and limitations: A previous analysis found most TCR beta V segments productive roughly 87% or roughly 30% of the time. The authors later found TCR association rates varying by HLA locus, with DRB1 most and HLA-C fewest.

Germline V CDR1 and CDR2: MGHRA, YSYEKL. Trimming took off 6 bases at V and 10 bases at J, with 10 bases between the two ends. The CDR3 length is 12 residues. The primer mix had 60 Vbeta and 13 Jbeta primers. Repertoires were generated with immunoSEQ multiplex PCR, while TCRdb's copy carries only in-frame clones and drops some. The repertoire consists of 190,000 or so clones, with over 75% occurring once and the leading ten covering approximately 10%. Source material: PBMCs. The receptor was isolated from a woman aged 45 to 65 in good health and CMV-seropositive. The rearrangement uses TRBV4-1 and TRBJ1-6; no firm D call. The CDR3 loop is CASRGRESPLHF. CDR3 coding DNA: TGCGCCAGCAGGGGGAGGGAGTCACCCCTCCACTTT.